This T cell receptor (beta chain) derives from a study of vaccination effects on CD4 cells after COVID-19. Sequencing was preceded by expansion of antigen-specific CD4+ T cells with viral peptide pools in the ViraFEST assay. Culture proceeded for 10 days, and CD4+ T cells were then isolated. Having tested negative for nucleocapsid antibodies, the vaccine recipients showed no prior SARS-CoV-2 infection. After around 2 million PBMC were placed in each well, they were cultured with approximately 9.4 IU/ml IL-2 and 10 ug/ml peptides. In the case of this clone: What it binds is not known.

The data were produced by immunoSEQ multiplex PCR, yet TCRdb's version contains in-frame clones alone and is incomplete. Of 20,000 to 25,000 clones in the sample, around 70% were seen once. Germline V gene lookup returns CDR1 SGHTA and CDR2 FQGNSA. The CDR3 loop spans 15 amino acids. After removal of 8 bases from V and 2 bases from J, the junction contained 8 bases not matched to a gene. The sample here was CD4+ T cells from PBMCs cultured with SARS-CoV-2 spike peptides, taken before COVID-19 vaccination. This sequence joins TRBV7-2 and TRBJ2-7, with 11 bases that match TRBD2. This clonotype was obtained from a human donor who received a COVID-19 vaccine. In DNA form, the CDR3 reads TGTGCCAGCGGAGGAGGGACTAGCGGAACCTACGAGCAGTACTTC. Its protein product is CASGGGTSGTYEQYF.